These 7 T cell receptor beta chains were sequenced from one sample in a study of cytomegalovirus exposure and HLA in healthy donors. It was with 60 Vbeta and 13 Jbeta primers that the PCR ran. Here immunoSEQ multiplex PCR was the method, and the copy in TCRdb shows in-frame clones only, minus some. The data hold some 110,000 clones, with 76% observed a single time. The sequenced material came from PBMCs. The source of these receptors is a man aged 50 or older in good health and CMV-seronegative.

The rearrangement joins TRBV6-1 to TRBJ1-2, with D possibly TRBD1 on 6 matching bases. The CDR3 is 12 residues long. Germline V CDR1 and CDR2: MNHNS, SASEGT. Trimming removed 6 bases from V and 2 bases from J, with 7 bases in between. CDR3 sequence reads: CASSDRNYGYTF. The DNA for the CDR3 is TGTGCCAGCAGCGACAGGAACTATGGCTACACCTTC.

The chain uses TRBV7-6 and TRBJ1-1, with 7 bases matching TRBD1. Looked up from germline, CDR1 is SGHVS and CDR2 is FNYEAQ. V lost 5 bases, J lost 3 bases, and 12 bases stayed unmatched. CDR3 length: 16 residues. In DNA form, the CDR3 reads TGTGCCAGCAGCCTTCACCCTAGCAGGGGGGACACTGAAGCTTTCTTT. Protein: CASSLHPSRGDTEAFF.

The chain joins TRBV7-3 to TRBJ2-4, with 9 bases fitting TRBD1. Germline V CDR1 and CDR2: SGHTA, FQGTGA. The CDR3 runs to 14 residues. V lost 2 bases and J lost 8; bases outside the gene matches: 4. In nucleotides, the CDR3 is TGTGCCAGCAGCTTAGGGGGACAGGGCTACATTCAGTACTTC. Protein product: CASSLGGQGYIQYF. Full variable domain (remainder filled in from reference TRBV7-3 and TRBJ2-4): GAGVSQTPSNKVTEKGKYVELRCDPISGHTALYWYRQSLGQGPEFLIYFQGTGAADDSGLPNDRFFAVRPEGSVSTLKIQRTERGDSAVYLCASSLGGQGYIQYFGAGTRLSVL.

CDR3 nucleotides: TGTGCCAGCAGCCGAAGGGGTCAGGGAGAAGCTTTCTTT. This codes for CASSRRGQGEAFF. The chain employs TRBV7-9 and TRBJ1-1, with D tentatively TRBD1 (5 bases). The ends were cut back, 5 bases at V and 8 bases at J, with 15 bases in the middle. This CDR3 region has 13 residues. The V gene's germline CDR1 is SEHNR and CDR2 FQNEAQ (reference sequence).

The J gene is TRBJ1-1, the V gene TRBV11-2; no firm D call. Trimming took off 5 bases at V and 3 bases at J, with 10 bases between the two ends. The germline V gene encodes CDR1 SGHAT and CDR2 FQNNGV. CDR3 length: 13 residues. The CDR3 coding sequence is TGTGCCAGCAGCCCCTCCCGGGACACTGAAGCTTTCTTT. This codes for CASSPSRDTEAFF.

The gene calls are TRBV19 and TRBJ1-2; a possible D gene is TRBD1 (6 bases). With 3 bases removed from V and 4 bases from J, the gap between germline ends came to 15 bases. This CDR3 is built from 15 residues. Germline V CDR1 and CDR2: LNHDA, SQIVND (reference sequence). CDR3 in amino acids: CASSIPPQGSYGYTF. The CDR3 DNA reads as TGTGCCAGTAGTATCCCACCGCAGGGGAGCTATGGCTACACCTTC. Full variable domain (rest looked up from reference TRBV19 and TRBJ1-2): DGGITQSPKYLFRKEGQNVTLSCEQNLNHDAMYWYRQDPGQGLRLIYYSQIVNDFQKGDIAEGYSVSREKKESFPLTVTSAQKNPTAFYLCASSIPPQGSYGYTFGSGTRLTVV.

The V gene is TRBV27, the J gene TRBJ1-3; no reliable D call. From germline, CDR1 is MNHEY and CDR2 SMNVEV (reference sequence). V was pared by 7 bases and J by 7 bases, with 14 bases between. This CDR3 spans 13 amino acids. The CDR3 loop reads CASTPSLGNTIYF. In nucleotides, the CDR3 is TGTGCCAGCACCCCCTCTCTCGGGAACACCATATATTTT.